This T cell receptor beta chain was sequenced for a study of shared clonotypes between healthy human individuals (TCRdb year 2020). Context from the whole study: The cohort included a few men and a couple of women between 18 and 49 years of age. The study deeply sequenced blood TCR repertoires of 5 or 6 healthy adults to estimate repertoire size and the extent of clonotype sharing between individuals. Between about 0.94 and 8.9 billion PBMCs per donor were obtained by leukapheresis. For each donor, CD4 naive and CD4 memory were each run on three plates, CD8 naive on two plates, and CD8 memory on one plate. Libraries were prepared and TCR repertoires were sequenced by different laboratories using diverse techniques, in order to increase sequencing depth and limit assay-specific biases.

Donors were healthy HIV-negative adults with no recently reported acute infections or vaccinations. Only Caucasian adults living in Nashville, Tennessee, USA were represented among the donors. CD4+ T cells were enriched by magnetic negative selection, after which naive cells were positively selected on CD45RA and the negative fraction was taken as the memory subset. Blood was obtained by leukapheresis, after which PBMCs were separated by Ficoll-Histopaque density gradient centrifugation and cryopreserved in liquid nitrogen vapor phase. Analytical flow cytometry was used to check the purity and quantity of every magnetically sorted T cell population. Each sorted fraction had its genomic DNA isolated and then quantified by UV absorbance on a Nanodrop 2000c. TCR CDR3 regions were amplified from genomic DNA by multiplex PCR using the deep immunoSEQ assay. For each cell subset, the extracted genomic DNA was distributed evenly across all wells of several immunoSEQ 96-well plates, and each plate served as one replicate. For sorted subsets, roughly 0.2 ug genomic DNA, equal to about 30,000 T cell genomes, was loaded into each replicate PCR. The purified libraries were quantified using a Qubit 3.0 fluorometer, sized with a Bioanalyzer 2100, and then quantified again using the KAPA Library Quantification kit. A separate single-read 150-cycle Illumina NextSeq 550 flow cell was used to sequence each immunoSEQ 96-well plate. The paper's data handling went like this. Because the immunoSEQ output held only junctional sequences and lacked quality scores, the filtering could not match the filtering applied to full-length reads. Sequences were annotated with PyIR, a Python wrapper for IgBLAST v1.9, using IMGT germline references to assign V/J genes and CDR3. Reads with weak V/J assignments (E-value above 1e-6), missing CDR3, stop codons, out-of-frame junctions, or ambiguous translated residues were removed. A V3J clonotype was defined by an identical inferred V gene, J gene, and CDR3 amino acid sequence. Percentage overlap between repertoires was calculated by dividing the number of shared unique clonotypes by the size of the smaller repertoire. RTK rarefaction, the Chao1 estimator, and Recon v2.1 estimates of unobserved clonotypes were used to assess repertoire richness. Generation probabilities for all TCRbeta clonotypes obtained by the gDNA method from a handful of donors were computed using OLGA. TCRdb's version of the immuneACCESS table is confined to in-frame rearrangements and falls short of the full clone set. An unresolved V gene accounts for under half of the shortfall where checked; the remainder is of unknown origin. V, J and clone size reflect that table, while D and trimming were determined from the DNA. The sample has around 2.5 million clones on record, under 95% of them singletons. The biggest ten clones account for more than 0.35% of the sample.

Regarding this clone: Its antigen has not been determined. One base away there is no much larger clone; base qualities are not given. This CDR3 is also generated by other DNA sequences in the sample.

In the germline V gene, CDR1 corresponds to SGHTA and CDR2 to FQGTGA. The germline V end is reduced by 4 bases and the J end by 5 bases; junction bases left unmatched: 1. From the cysteine up to the phenylalanine, the CDR3 has a length of 13 residues. Of the read, only the CDR3 DNA is kept; its 39 bases are in frame from base 1. Results the study describes overall, beyond this receptor: Pairwise subsampling indicated that sequencing depth was expected to affect the degree of clonotype sharing among donors. Naive subsets generally had larger estimated clonotype richness than memory subsets. The genetic and exposure-history diversity represented was limited by the small number of donors. Higher generation probabilities were observed for clonotypes shared by all four sorted-subset donors than for non-shared clonotypes. Only blood was sampled, and tissue TCR repertoires likely differ from those in blood. When four donors were compared, the shared fraction of clonotypes was about 5.2% for naive CD4, around 4% for naive CD8, 2.3% for memory CD4, and 0.3% to 0.5% for memory CD8. Rarefaction of sorted-subset datasets indicated incomplete sequencing despite the large sequencing depth.

This TCR came from a man aged 18-30 years in good health. Some clones in this sample may be carry-over from other donors' samples. Material: naive CD4+ T cells from PBMCs. This sample's cell subset or site label indicates: CD45RA+ positively selected. The receptor chain draws on TRBV7-3 and TRBJ1-2, with 10 bases aligning to TRBD1. The nucleotides read TGTGCCAGCAGCTCGGGACAGGGGTATGGCTACACCTTC. This is translated as CASSSGQGYGYTF.